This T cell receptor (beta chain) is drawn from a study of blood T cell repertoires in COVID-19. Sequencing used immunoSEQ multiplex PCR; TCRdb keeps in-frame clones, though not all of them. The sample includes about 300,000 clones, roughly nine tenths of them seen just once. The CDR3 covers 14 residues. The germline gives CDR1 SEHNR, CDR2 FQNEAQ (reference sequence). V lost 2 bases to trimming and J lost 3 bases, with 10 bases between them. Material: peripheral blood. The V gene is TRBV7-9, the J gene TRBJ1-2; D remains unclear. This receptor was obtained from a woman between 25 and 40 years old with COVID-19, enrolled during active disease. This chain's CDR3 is CASSLNTAYYGYTF. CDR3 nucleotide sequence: TGTGCCAGCAGCTTAAATACAGCTTACTATGGCTACACCTTC. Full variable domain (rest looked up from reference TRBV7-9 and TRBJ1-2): DTGVSQNPRHKITKRGQNVTFRCDPISEHNRLYWYRQTLGQGPEFLTYFQNEAQLEKSRLLSDRFSAERPKGSFSTLEIQRTEQGDSAMYLCASSLNTAYYGYTFGSGTRLTVV.